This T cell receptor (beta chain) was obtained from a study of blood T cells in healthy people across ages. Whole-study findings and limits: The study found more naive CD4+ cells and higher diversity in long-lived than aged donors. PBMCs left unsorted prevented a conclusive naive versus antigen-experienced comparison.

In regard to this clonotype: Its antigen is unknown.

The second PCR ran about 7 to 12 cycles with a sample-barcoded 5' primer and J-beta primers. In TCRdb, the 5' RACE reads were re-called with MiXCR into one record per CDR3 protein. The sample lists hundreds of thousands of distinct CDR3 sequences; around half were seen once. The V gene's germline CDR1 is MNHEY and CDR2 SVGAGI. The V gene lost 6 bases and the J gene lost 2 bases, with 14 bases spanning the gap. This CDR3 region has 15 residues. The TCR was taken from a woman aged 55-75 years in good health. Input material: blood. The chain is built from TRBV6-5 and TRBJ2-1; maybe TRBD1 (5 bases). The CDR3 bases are TGTGCCAGCAGCTTACAGGACGGAGCCTACAATGAGCAGTTCTTC. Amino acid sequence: CASSLQDGAYNEQFF.